The 20 T cell receptor beta chains below were found in one sample sequenced in a study of T cell changes during pregnancy in multiple sclerosis. Repertoires were generated with immunoSEQ multiplex PCR, while TCRdb's copy carries only in-frame clones and drops some. The repertoire holds under 130,000 clones, with 91% as singletons. Here the sequenced sample was peripheral blood, taken after pregnancy. The receptors stem from a female donor with multiple sclerosis, enrolled in a pregnancy study.

A note on this clone: Other nucleotide sequences in the sample specify the same CDR3. Here the CDR3 DNA reads TGTGCCAGCAGCGTAGGCCTAGCGGGTGGGGAGACCCAGTACTTC. Its translation is CASSVGLAGGETQYF. J is TRBJ2-5 and V is TRBV9, with 8 bases identical to TRBD2. The CDR3 extends over 15 amino acids. The germline gives CDR1 SGDLS, CDR2 YYNGEE. Trimming took 0 bases from V and 5 from J; bases not matched to a gene: 6.

The chain is built from TRBV30 and TRBJ1-2; 8 bases are a match to TRBD1. CDR1 and CDR2 from the germline V gene are GTSNPN and SVGIG (reference sequence). This CDR3 has 14 amino acids. V dropped 8 bases and J dropped 7; count of bases not matched to a gene: 15. The CDR3 here is CARTTGGGAGGYTF. The DNA for the CDR3 is TGTGCCCGGACCACAGGGGGTGGGGCCGGTGGCTACACCTTC.

The J gene is TRBJ2-6, the V gene TRBV9; D unclear. This CDR3 is 15 amino acids long. Germline CDR1 SGDLS, CDR2 YYNGEE. V was clipped by 4 bases and J by 4 bases, with 12 bases between them. The DNA for the CDR3 is TGTGCCAGCAGCCCTCTCAGATCGGGGGCCAACGTCCTGACTTTC. It translates to CASSPLRSGANVLTF.

The rearrangement links TRBV19 to TRBJ1-2; TRBD1 matches 7 bases. The germline V gene encodes CDR1 LNHDA and CDR2 SQIVND (reference sequence). V gave up 7 bases and J gave up 0 bases; unmatched junction bases: 2. This CDR3 is 13 amino acids long. CDR3 loop: CASTGTANYGYTF. The CDR3 DNA follows: TGTGCCAGTACCGGGACAGCTAACTATGGCTACACCTTC.

V usage is TRBV18 and J usage is TRBJ2-1; 7 bases align to TRBD2. The J segment lost 0 bases and the V segment lost 2 bases, leaving 1 base of the junction unmatched. This CDR3 spans 15 amino acids. Germline CDR1 and CDR2: KGHSH and LQKENI. Written as DNA, the CDR3 is TGTGCCAGCTCACCAGGGGGGGTCTCCTACAATGAGCAGTTCTTC. This sequence encodes CASSPGGVSYNEQFF.

The chain combines TRBV4-2 with TRBJ2-1; TRBD2 might be the D (7 bases). Trimming took 4 bases from V and 9 from J, leaving 22 bases between them. Germline V gene lookup returns CDR1 LGHNA and CDR2 YNFKEQ. CDR3 size: 16 residues. CDR3 loop: CASSLDALSGDTEQFF. The CDR3 DNA follows: TGTGCCAGCAGCCTAGACGCCCTCAGCGGGGACACTGAGCAGTTCTTC.

The chain is built from TRBV11-2 and TRBJ2-7; D is ambiguous. The length of the CDR3 is 13 residues. Germline CDR1 reads SGHAT; CDR2 reads FQNNGV. Trimming cost V 3 bases and J 2 bases, with 8 bases left between them. The CDR3 nucleotides read TGTGCCAGCAGCTTCGATGGAGCCTACGAGCAGTACTTC. It codes for CASSFDGAYEQYF.

The chain carries TRBV25-1 and TRBJ1-6, with 7 bases matching TRBD1. V gave up 4 bases and J gave up 0 bases; unmatched junction bases: 6. The CDR3 length is 17 residues. Per germline, CDR1 MGHDK and CDR2 SYGVNS. The DNA for the CDR3 is TGTGCCAGCAGTGGAGGGACAGCGAGCTCCTATAATTCACCCCTCCACTTT. It encodes CASSGGTASSYNSPLHF.

The chain is built from TRBV25-1 and TRBJ1-5; 9 nucleotides line up with TRBD1. The germline V gene encodes CDR1 MGHDK and CDR2 SYGVNS. Trimming removed 6 bases from V and 7 bases from J; junction bases left unmatched: 7. CDR3 length equals 14 residues. DNA of the CDR3: TGTGCCAGCAGGAACAGGGGGCTGGGACAGCCCCAGCATTTT. Translating gives CASRNRGLGQPQHF.

The CDR3: CASTKNPPGQPYYGYTF. For the CDR3, the DNA is TGTGCCAGCACCAAAAACCCCCCGGGACAGCCTTACTATGGCTACACCTTC. The chain recombines TRBV7-2 with TRBJ1-2; 7 bases match TRBD1. Germline V gene lookup returns CDR1 SGHTA and CDR2 FQGNSA. This CDR3 comprises 17 residues. V shed 7 bases, J shed 3 bases, and the junction held 17 bases outside the gene matches.

The chain recombines TRBV18 with TRBJ2-3, with 9 bases that match TRBD2. The CDR3 runs to 17 residues. Germline lookup yields CDR1 KGHSH and CDR2 LQKENI. V shed 4 bases, J shed 1 base, and the junction held 9 bases outside the gene matches. CDR3 region: CASSRGLAGVRTDTQYF. The CDR3 DNA reads as TGTGCCAGCTCACGGGGCTTAGCGGGGGTTCGCACAGATACGCAGTATTTT.

J is TRBJ2-1 and V is TRBV7-8; no clear D gene. Germline V gives CDR1 SGHVS, CDR2 FQNEAQ. This CDR3 is built from 11 residues. The V gene lost 4 bases and the J gene lost 9 bases, with 7 bases spanning the gap. CDR3 loop: CASSSPGEQFF. The CDR3 bases are TGTGCCAGCAGCTCCCCGGGTGAGCAGTTCTTC.

The chain links TRBV2 to TRBJ1-1; D is unclear. The CDR3 totals 13 residues. V gave up 3 bases and J gave up 2 bases, with 7 bases separating them. Germline loops: CDR1 SNHLY, CDR2 FYNNEI. CDR3 sequence reads: CASSEGGNTEAFF. As DNA, the CDR3 is TGTGCCAGCAGTGAGGGAGGAAACACTGAAGCTTTCTTT.

The genes are TRBV5-6 and TRBJ2-1; D unclear. This CDR3 comprises 12 residues. Germline CDR1 is SGHDT and CDR2 is YYEEEE. V lost 0 bases to trimming and J lost 7 bases, with 5 bases between them. The CDR3 region is CASSLERNEQFF. The DNA of the CDR3 is TGTGCCAGCAGCTTGGAGAGGAATGAGCAGTTCTTC.

The chain uses TRBV5-8 and TRBJ2-7, with TRBD2 as a possible D gene (6 bases). The CDR3 sequence is 13 residues long. Per the germline V gene, CDR1 is SGHTS and CDR2 is YDEGEE. Trimming shortened V by 2 bases and J by 0 bases, and 6 bases separated the two germline ends. This CDR3 reads CASSFGSSYEQYF. CDR3 DNA sequence: TGTGCCAGCAGCTTCGGGAGCTCCTACGAGCAGTACTTC.

V and J are TRBV7-3 and TRBJ2-5; weak D call: TRBD1 (6 bases). Germline assignment: CDR1 SGHTA and CDR2 FQGTGA. The CDR3 is 15 residues long. Between the trimmed V and J ends, which lost 5 bases and 3 bases, there was a span of 16 bases. The CDR3 DNA reads as TGTGCCAGCAGCCTAGCAGGGGTTGGAGAAGAGACCCAGTACTTC. Protein sequence: CASSLAGVGEETQYF.

This chain links TRBV5-1 with TRBJ2-7; maybe TRBD1 (6 bases). Between the trimmed V and J ends, which lost 0 bases and 7 bases, there was a span of 17 bases. CDR1 and CDR2 (germline): SGHRS, YFSETQ. The CDR3 is made up of 15 amino acids. This CDR3 is CASSLVPDRSDEQYF. In nucleotides, the CDR3 is TGCGCCAGCAGCTTGGTTCCGGACAGATCTGATGAGCAGTACTTC.

The chain couples TRBV11-2 to TRBJ2-2; D may be TRBD2 (6 bases). The V end lost 3 bases, the J end lost 5 bases, and 16 bases lay between the germline ends. This CDR3 is built from 16 residues. Germline V gene sequence: CDR1 SGHAT, CDR2 FQNNGV. The CDR3 spells CASSLGRDLLTGELFF. The CDR3 nucleotides read TGTGCCAGCAGCTTGGGGCGGGACTTACTAACCGGGGAGCTGTTTTTT.

This sequence joins TRBV7-8 and TRBJ1-1; no definite D call. Germline loops: CDR1 SGHVS, CDR2 FQNEAQ. Trimming cost V 1 base and J 7 bases, with 7 bases left between them. The length of the CDR3 is 12 residues. The CDR3 reads CASSLGQIEAFF. For the CDR3, the DNA is TGTGCCAGCAGCTTAGGGCAGATTGAAGCTTTCTTT.

The chain carries TRBV7-9 and TRBJ2-7, with 10 positions matching TRBD2. Germline assignment: CDR1 SEHNR and CDR2 FQNEAQ (reference sequence). The CDR3 runs to 15 residues. The V gene end was trimmed by 1 base and the J gene end by 2 bases; junction bases not matched to a gene: 2. CDR3 in DNA: TGTGCCAGCAGCTTAGTCAGCGGGGGGGCCTACGAGCAGTACTTC. Residues: CASSLVSGGAYEQYF.